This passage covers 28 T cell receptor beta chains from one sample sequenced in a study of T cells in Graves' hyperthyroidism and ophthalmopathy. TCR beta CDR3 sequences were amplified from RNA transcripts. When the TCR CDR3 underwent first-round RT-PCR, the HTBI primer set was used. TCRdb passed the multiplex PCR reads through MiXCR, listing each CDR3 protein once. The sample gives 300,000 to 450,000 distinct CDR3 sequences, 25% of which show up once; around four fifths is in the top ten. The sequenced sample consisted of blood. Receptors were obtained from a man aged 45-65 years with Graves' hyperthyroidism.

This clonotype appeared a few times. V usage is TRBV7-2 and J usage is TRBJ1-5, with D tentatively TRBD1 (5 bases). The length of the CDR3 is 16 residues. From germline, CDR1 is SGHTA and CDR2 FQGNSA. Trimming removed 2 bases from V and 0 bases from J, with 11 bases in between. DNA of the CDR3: TGTGCCAGCAGCTTATCGGGGGGATATAGCAATCAGCCCCAGCATTTT. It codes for CASSLSGGYSNQPQHF.

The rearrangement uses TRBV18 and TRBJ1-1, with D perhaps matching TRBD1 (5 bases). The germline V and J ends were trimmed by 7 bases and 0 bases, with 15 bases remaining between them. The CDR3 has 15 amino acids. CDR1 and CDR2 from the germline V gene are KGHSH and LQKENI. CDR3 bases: TGTGCCAGCTTACCTCGGGACGGGATGAACACTGAAGCTTTCTTT. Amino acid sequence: CASLPRDGMNTEAFF.

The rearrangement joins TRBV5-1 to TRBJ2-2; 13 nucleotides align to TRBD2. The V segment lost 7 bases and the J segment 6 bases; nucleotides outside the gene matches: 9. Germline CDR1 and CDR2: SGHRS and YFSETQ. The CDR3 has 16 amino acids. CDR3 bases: TGCGCCAGCTCGGGACTAGCGGGACAATATGCCGGGGAGCTGTTTTTT. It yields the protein CASSGLAGQYAGELFF.

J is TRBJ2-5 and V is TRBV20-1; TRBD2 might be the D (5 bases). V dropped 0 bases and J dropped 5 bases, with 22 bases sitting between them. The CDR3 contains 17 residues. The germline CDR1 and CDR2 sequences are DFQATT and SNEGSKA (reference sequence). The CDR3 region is CSARDGQRSSSRETQYF. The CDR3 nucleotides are TGCAGTGCTAGAGATGGCCAGCGGTCCTCGAGTAGGGAGACCCAGTACTTC.

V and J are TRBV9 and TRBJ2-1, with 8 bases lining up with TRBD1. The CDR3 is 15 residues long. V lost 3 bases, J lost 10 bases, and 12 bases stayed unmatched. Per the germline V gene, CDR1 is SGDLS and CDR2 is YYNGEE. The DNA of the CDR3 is TGTGCCAGCAGCGCCTCGGGGCAGGGGGCTTGGGAGCAGTTCTTC. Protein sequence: CASSASGQGAWEQFF.

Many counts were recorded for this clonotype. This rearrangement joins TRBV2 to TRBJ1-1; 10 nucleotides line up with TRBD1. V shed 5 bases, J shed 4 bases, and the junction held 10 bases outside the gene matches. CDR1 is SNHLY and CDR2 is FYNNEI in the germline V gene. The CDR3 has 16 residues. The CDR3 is CASSSDRGLRGTEAFF. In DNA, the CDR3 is TGTGCCAGCAGTTCCGACAGGGGGCTACGTGGCACTGAAGCTTTCTTT.

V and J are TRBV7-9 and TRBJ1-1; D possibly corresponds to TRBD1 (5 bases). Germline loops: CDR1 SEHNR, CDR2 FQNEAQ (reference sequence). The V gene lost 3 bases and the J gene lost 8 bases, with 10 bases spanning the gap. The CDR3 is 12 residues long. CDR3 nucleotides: TGTGCCAGCAGCTTTGGCGGGGGAGAAGCTTTCTTT. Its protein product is CASSFGGGEAFF.

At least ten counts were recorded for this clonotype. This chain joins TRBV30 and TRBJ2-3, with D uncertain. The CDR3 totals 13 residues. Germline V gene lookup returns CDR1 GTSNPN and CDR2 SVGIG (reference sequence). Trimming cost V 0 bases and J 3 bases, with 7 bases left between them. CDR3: CAWSVLVTDTQYF. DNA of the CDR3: TGTGCCTGGAGTGTACTGGTGACAGATACGCAGTATTTT. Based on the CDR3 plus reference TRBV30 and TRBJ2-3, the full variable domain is SQTIHQWPATLVQPVGSPLSLECTVEGTSNPNLYWYRQAAGRGLQLLFYSVGIGQISSEVPQNLSASRPQDRQFILSSKKLLLSDSGFYLCAWSVLVTDTQYFGPGTRLTVL.

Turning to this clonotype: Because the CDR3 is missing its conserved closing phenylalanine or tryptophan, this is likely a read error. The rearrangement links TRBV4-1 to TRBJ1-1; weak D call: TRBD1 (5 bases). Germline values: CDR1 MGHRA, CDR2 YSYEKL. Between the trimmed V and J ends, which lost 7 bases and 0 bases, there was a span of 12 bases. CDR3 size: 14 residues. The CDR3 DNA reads TGCGCCAGCAAAACCGGGGCTATGAACACTGAAGCTTTCTCT. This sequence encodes CASKTGAMNTEAFS.

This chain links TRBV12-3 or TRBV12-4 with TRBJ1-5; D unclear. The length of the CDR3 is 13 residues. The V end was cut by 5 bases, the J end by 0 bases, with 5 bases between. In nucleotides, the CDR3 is TGTGCCAGCAGTGTAAATAGCAATCAGCCCCAGCATTTT. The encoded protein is CASSVNSNQPQHF.

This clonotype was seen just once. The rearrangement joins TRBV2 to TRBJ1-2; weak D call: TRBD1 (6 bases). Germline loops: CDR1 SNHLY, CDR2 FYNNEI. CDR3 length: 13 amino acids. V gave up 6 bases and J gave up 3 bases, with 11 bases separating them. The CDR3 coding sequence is TGTGCCAGCAGCGTAGGACAGTACTATGGCTACACCTTC. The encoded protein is CASSVGQYYGYTF.

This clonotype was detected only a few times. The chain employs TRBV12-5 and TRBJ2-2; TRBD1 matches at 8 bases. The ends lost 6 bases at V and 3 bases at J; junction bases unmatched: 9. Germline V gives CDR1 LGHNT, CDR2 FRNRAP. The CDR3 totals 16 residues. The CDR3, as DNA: TGTGCTAGTGGCAACCGCAGGGGGCCGGACACCGGGGAGCTGTTTTTT. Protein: CASGNRRGPDTGELFF.

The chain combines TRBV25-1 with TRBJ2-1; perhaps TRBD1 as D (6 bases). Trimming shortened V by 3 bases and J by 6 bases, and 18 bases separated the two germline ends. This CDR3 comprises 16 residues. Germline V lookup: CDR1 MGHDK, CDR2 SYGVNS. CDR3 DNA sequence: TGTGCCAGCAGTGAGGGGGCTTTTTTCCCCTCCAATGAGCAGTTCTTC. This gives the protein CASSEGAFFPSNEQFF.

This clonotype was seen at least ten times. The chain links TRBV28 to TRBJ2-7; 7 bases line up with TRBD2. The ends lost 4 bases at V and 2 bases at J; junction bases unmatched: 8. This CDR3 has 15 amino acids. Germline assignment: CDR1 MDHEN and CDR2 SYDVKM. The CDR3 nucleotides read TGTGCCAGCAGTTGGGGGATAAGCGGGACCTACGAGCAGTACTTC. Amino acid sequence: CASSWGISGTYEQYF.

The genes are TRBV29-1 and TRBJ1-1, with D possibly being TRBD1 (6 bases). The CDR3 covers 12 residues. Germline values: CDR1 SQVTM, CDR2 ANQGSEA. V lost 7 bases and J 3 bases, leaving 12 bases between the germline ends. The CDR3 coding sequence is TGCAGCGCTGATCCAGGGGACACTGAAGCTTTCTTT. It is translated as CSADPGDTEAFF.

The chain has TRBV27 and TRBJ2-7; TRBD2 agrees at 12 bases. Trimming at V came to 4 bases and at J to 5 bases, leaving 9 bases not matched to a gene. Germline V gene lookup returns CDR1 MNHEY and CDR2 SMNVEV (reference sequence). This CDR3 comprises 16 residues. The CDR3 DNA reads TGTGCCAGCAGTTCCCAGACTAGCGGGAGTTTCCACGAGCAGTACTTC. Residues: CASSSQTSGSFHEQYF.

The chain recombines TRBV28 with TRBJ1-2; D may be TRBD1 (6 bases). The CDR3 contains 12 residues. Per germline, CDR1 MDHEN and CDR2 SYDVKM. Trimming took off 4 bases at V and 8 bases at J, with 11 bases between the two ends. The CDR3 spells CASSWGPGGYTF. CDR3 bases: TGTGCCAGCAGTTGGGGGCCCGGGGGCTACACCTTC.

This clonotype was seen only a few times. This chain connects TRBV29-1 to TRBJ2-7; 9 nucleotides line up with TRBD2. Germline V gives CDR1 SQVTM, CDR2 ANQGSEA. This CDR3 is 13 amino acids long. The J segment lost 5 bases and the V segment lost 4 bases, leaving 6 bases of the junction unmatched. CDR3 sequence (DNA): TGCAGCGTTGGCCCAGCGGGAGGAAACGAGCAGTACTTC. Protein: CSVGPAGGNEQYF.

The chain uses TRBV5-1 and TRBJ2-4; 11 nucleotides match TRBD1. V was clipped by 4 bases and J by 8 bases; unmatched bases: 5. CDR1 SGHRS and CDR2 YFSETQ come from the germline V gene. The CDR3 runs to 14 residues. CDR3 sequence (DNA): TGCGCCAGCAGCCTCCGGGACAGGGGGGACATTCAGTACTTC. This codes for CASSLRDRGDIQYF.

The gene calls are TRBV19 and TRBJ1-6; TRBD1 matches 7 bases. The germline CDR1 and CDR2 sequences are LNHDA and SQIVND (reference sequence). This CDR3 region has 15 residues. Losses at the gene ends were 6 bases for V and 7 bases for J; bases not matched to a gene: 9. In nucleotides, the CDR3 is TGTGCCAGTAGGACCTCCGGGACAGAAAATTCACCCCTCCACTTT. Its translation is CASRTSGTENSPLHF.

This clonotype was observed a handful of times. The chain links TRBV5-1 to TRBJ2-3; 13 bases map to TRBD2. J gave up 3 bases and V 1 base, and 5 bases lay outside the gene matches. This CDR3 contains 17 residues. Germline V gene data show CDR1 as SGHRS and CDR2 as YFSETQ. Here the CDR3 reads CASSLKQTSGGTDTQYF. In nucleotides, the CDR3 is TGCGCCAGCAGCTTGAAGCAGACTAGCGGGGGGACAGATACGCAGTATTTT.

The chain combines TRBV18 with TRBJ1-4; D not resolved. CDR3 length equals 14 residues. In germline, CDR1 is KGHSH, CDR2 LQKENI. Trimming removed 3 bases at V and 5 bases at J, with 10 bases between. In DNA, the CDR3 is TGTGCCAGCTCACCCTACGGAGGGAATGAAAAACTGTTTTTT. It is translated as CASSPYGGNEKLFF. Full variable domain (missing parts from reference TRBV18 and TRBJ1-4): NAGVMQNPRHLVRRRGQEARLRCSPMKGHSHVYWYRQLPEEGLKFMVYLQKENIIDESGMPKERFSAEFPKEGPSILRIQQVVRGDSAAYFCASSPYGGNEKLFFGSGTQLSVL.

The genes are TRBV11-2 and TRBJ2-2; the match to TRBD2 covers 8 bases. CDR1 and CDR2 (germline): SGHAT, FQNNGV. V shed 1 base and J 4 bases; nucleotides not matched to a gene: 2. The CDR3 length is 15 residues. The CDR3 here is CASSLVAGRTGELFF. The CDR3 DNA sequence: TGTGCCAGCAGCTTAGTAGCGGGGCGCACCGGGGAGCTGTTTTTT.

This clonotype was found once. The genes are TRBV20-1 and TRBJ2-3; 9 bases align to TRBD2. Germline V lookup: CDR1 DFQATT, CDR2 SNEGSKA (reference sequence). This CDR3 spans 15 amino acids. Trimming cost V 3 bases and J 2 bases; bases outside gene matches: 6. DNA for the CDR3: TGCAGTGCTAGGAGGCGGGGGGGCCTCACAGATACGCAGTATTTT. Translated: CSARRRGGLTDTQYF.

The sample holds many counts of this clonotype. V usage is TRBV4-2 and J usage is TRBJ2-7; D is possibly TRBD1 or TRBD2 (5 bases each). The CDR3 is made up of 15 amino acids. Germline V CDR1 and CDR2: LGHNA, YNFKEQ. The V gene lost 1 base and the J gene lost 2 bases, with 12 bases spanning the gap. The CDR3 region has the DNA TGTGCCAGCAGCCAAGGGGGGACCCTGACCTACGAGCAGTACTTC. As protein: CASSQGGTLTYEQYF.

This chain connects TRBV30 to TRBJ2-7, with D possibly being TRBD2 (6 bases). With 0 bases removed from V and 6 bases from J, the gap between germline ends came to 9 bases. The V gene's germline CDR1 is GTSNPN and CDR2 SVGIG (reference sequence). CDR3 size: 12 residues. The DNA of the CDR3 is TGTGCCTGGAGTGTACGGGGACTCGAGCAGTACTTC. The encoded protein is CAWSVRGLEQYF. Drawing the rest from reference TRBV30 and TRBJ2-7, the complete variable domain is SQTIHQWPATLVQPVGSPLSLECTVEGTSNPNLYWYRQAAGRGLQLLFYSVGIGQISSEVPQNLSASRPQDRQFILSSKKLLLSDSGFYLCAWSVRGLEQYFGPGTRLTVT.

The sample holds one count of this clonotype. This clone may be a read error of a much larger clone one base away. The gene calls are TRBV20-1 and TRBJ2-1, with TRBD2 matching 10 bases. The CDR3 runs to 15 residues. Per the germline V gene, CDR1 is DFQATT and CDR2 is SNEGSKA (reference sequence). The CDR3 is CSALRLAGAYNDQFF. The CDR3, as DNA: TGCAGTGCCCTTAGACTAGCGGGCGCGTACAATGATCAGTTCTTC.

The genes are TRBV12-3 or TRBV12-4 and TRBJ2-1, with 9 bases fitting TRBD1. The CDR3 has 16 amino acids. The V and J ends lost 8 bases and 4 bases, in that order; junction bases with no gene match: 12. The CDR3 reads CASRPTTGGGYNEQFF. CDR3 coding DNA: TGTGCCAGCCGCCCCACAACAGGGGGCGGTTACAATGAGCAGTTCTTC.